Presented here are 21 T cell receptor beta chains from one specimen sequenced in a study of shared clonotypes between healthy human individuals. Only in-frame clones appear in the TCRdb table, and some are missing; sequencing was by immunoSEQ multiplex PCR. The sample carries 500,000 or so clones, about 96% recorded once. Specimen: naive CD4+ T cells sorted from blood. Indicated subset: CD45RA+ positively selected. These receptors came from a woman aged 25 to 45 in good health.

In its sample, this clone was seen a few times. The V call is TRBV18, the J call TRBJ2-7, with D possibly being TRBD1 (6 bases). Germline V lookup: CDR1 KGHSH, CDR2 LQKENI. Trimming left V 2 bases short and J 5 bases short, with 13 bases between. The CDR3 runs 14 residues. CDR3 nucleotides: TGTGCCAGCTCACCAAACCCAGGGGTCGACGAGCAGTACTTC. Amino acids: CASSPNPGVDEQYF.

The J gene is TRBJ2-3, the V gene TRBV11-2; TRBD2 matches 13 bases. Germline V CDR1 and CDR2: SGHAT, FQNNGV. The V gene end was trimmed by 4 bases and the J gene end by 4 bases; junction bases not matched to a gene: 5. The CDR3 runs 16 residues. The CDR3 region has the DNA TGTGCCAGCAGCTCACTAGCGGGAGGGTTTTCAGATACGCAGTATTTT. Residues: CASSSLAGGFSDTQYF.

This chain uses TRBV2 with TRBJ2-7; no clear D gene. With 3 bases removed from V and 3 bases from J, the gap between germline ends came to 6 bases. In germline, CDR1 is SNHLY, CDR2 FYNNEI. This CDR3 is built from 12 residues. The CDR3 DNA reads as TGTGCCAGCAGTGATTATAGCTACGAGCAGTACTTC. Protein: CASSDYSYEQYF.

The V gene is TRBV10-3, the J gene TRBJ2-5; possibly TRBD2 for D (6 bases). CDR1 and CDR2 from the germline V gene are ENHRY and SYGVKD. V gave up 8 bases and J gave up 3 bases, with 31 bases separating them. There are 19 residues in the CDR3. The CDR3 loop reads CAIDDGPDAASAVKETQYF. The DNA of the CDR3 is TGTGCCATCGATGATGGACCCGACGCCGCTAGCGCGGTTAAAGAGACCCAGTACTTC.

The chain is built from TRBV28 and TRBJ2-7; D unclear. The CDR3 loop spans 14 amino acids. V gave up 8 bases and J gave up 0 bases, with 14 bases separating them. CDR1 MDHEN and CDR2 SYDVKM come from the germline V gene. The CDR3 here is CASHTTGLSYEQYF. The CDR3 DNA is TGTGCCAGCCATACCACGGGCCTCTCCTACGAGCAGTACTTC.

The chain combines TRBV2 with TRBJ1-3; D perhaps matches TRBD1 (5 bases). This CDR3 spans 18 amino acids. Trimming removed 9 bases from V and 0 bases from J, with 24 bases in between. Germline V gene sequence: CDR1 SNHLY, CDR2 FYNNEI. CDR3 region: CASFPKVAGRASGNTIYF. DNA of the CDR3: TGTGCCAGTTTTCCCAAGGTCGCGGGGCGAGCCTCTGGAAACACCATATATTTT.

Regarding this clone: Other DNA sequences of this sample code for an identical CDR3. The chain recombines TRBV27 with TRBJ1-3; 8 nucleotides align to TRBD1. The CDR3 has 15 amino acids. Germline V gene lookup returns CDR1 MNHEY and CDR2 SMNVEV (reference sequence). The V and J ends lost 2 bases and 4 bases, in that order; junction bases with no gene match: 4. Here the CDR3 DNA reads TGTGCCAGCAGTTTAAGACAGGGGTCCGGAAACACCATATATTTT. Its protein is CASSLRQGSGNTIYF.

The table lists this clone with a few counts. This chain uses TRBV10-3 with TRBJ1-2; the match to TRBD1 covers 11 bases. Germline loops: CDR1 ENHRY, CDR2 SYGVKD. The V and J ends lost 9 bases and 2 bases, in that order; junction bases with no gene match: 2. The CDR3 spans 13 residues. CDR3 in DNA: TGTGCCATTGGACAGGGGGCCAACTATGGCTACACCTTC. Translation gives CAIGQGANYGYTF.

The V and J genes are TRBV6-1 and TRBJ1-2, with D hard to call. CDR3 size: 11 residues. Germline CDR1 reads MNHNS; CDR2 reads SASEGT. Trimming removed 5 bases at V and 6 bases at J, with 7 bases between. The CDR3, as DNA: TGTGCCAGCAGTAGGGCGGATGGCTACACCTTC. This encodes CASSRADGYTF.

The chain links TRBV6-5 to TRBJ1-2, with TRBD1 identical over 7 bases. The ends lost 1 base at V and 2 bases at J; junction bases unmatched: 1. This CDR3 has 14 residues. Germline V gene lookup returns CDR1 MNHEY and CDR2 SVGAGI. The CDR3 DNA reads TGTGCCAGCAGTTACTGGGACAGAAACTATGGCTACACCTTC. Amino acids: CASSYWDRNYGYTF.

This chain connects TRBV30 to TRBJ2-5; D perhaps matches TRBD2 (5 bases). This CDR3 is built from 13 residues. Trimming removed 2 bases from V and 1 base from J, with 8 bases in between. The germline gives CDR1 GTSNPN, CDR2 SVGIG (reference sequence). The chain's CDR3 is CAWSPSSQETQYF. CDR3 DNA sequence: TGTGCCTGGAGTCCTAGCAGCCAAGAGACCCAGTACTTC.

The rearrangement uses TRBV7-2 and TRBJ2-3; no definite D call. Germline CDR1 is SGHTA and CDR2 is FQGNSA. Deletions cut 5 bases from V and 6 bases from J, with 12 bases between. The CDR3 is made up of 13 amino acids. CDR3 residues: CASSPMVGDTQYF. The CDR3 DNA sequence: TGTGCCAGCAGCCCCATGGTAGGGGATACGCAGTATTTT.

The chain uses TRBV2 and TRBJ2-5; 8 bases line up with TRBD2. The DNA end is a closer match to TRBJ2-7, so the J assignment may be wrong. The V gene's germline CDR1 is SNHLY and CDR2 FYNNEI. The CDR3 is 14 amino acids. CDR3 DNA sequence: TGTGCCAGCAGGATAGCGGGGAGCTCCTACGAGCAGTACTTC. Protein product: CASRIAGSSYEQYF.

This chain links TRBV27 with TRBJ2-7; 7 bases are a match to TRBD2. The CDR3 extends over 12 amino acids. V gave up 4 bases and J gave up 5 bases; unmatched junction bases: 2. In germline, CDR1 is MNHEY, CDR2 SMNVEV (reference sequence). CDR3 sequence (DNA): TGTGCCAGCAGTTGGGGGGGTAACGAGCAGTACTTC. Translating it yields CASSWGGNEQYF.

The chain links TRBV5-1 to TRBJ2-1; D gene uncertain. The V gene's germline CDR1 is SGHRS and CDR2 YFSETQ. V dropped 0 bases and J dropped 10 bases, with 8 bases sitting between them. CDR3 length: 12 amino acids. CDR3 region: CASSLALQEQFF. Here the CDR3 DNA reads TGCGCCAGCAGCTTGGCTTTGCAGGAGCAGTTCTTC. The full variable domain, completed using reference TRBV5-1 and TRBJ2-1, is KAGVTQTPRYLIKTRGQQVTLSCSPISGHRSVSWYQQTPGQGLQFLFEYFSETQRNKGNFPGRFSGRQFSNSRSEMNVSTLELGDSALYLCASSLALQEQFFGPGTRLTVL.

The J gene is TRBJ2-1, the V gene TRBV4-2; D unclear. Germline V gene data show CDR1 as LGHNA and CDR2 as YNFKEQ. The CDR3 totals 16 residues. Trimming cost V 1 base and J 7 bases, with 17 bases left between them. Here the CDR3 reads CASSQGYEASENEQFF. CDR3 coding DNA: TGTGCCAGCAGCCAAGGTTATGAGGCCTCGGAGAATGAGCAGTTCTTC.

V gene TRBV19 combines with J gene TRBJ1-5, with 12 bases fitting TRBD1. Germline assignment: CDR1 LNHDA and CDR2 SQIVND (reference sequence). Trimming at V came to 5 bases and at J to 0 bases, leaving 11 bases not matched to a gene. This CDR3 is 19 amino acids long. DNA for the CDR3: TGTGCCAGTAGTCACCCACGGGACAGGGGGCGGAATAGCAATCAGCCCCAGCATTTT. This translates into CASSHPRDRGRNSNQPQHF.

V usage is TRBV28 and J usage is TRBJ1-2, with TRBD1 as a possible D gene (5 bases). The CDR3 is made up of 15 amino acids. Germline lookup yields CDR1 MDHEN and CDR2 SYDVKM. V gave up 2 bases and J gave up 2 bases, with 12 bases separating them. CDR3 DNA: TGTGCCAGCAGTTTAGGAGGGGTGGCGAACTATGGCTACACCTTC. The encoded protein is CASSLGGVANYGYTF.

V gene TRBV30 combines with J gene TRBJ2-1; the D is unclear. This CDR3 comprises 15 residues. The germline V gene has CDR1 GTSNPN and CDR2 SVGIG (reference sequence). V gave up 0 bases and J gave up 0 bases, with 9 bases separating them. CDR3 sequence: CAWSVPGSSYNEQFF. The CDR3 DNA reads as TGTGCCTGGAGTGTGCCCGGGTCCTCCTACAATGAGCAGTTCTTC.

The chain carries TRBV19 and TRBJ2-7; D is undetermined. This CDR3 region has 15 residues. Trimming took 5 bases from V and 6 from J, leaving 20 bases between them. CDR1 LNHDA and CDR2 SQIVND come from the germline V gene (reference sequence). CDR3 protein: CASSLASASGREQYF. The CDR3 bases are TGTGCCAGTAGTCTCGCTTCAGCCTCGGGCCGCGAGCAGTACTTC.

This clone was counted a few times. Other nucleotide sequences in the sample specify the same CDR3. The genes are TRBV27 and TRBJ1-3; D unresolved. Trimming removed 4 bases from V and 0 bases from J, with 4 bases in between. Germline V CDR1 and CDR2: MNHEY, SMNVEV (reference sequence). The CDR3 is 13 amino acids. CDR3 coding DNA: TGTGCCAGCAGTTCACACTCTGGAAACACCATATATTTT. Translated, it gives CASSSHSGNTIYF.